The 20 T cell receptor beta chains presented below share a single source sample, sequenced in a study of response to subunit inactivated influenza vaccine. A single record per CDR3 protein comes from TCRdb applying MiXCR to the RT-PCR reads. In the table there are approximately 500,000 distinct CDR3 sequences, 13% to 15% of which are singletons. The sample was PBMCs from blood, taken 11 to 12 days after vaccination. The receptors were sampled from a man aged 50-60 years who received an inactivated influenza vaccine.

There are a few counts of this clonotype. This chain joins TRBV29-1 and TRBJ2-7; no clear D gene. The V and J ends lost 7 bases and 1 base respectively, with 14 bases between them. Looked up from germline, CDR1 is SQVTM and CDR2 is ANQGSEA. The CDR3 extends over 13 amino acids. CDR3 nucleotide sequence: TGCAGCGGGCAGCACAGTTCTTCCTACGAGCAGTACTTC. It specifies CSGQHSSSYEQYF.

This clonotype was seen a handful of times. CDR3 amino acids: CASSDADTQYF. CDR3 sequence (DNA): TGCGCCAGCAGTGACGCAGATACGCAGTATTTT. The genes are TRBV10-2 and TRBJ2-3; no definite D call. CDR1 and CDR2 (germline): WSHSY, SAAADI. Trimming removed 3 bases at V and 4 bases at J, with 2 bases between. CDR3 size: 11 residues.

V and J are TRBV7-2 and TRBJ1-6; 7 bases fit TRBD1. Per germline, CDR1 SGHTA and CDR2 FQGNSA. CDR3 length: 16 amino acids. After removal of 5 bases from V and 10 bases from J, the junction contained 14 bases not matched to a gene. The CDR3 bases are TGTGCCAGCAGCCCCCAAACTACAGGGGTTGGCTCACCCCTCCACTTT. Its protein product is CASSPQTTGVGSPLHF.

This clonotype was observed a few times. V is TRBV20-1 and J is TRBJ2-7; 10 bases map to TRBD1. Per germline, CDR1 DFQATT and CDR2 SNEGSKA (reference sequence). This CDR3 has 14 amino acids. V was clipped by 5 bases and J by 1 base; unmatched bases: 5. CDR3: CSASGTGASYEQYF. CDR3 sequence (DNA): TGCAGTGCTTCCGGGACAGGGGCGTCCTACGAGCAGTACTTC.

The rearrangement joins TRBV27 to TRBJ2-2; D possibly corresponds to TRBD1 (6 bases). Trimming cost V 2 bases and J 6 bases, with 10 bases left between them. Germline CDR1 and CDR2: MNHEY and SMNVEV (reference sequence). The CDR3 consists of 14 residues. CDR3 in amino acids: CASSLMTGSGELFF. The CDR3 DNA sequence: TGTGCCAGCAGTTTAATGACAGGTTCCGGGGAGCTGTTTTTT.

The chain uses TRBV28 and TRBJ2-4, with D tentatively TRBD2 (6 bases). The V and J ends lost 1 base and 1 base respectively, with 17 bases between them. The CDR3 loop spans 18 amino acids. CDR1 and CDR2 from the germline V gene are MDHEN and SYDVKM. The chain's CDR3 is CASSLFPDYRGAKNIQYF. The CDR3 nucleotides read TGTGCCAGCAGTTTATTCCCCGACTACCGGGGGGCCAAAAACATTCAGTACTTC.

V and J are TRBV6-2 or TRBV6-3 and TRBJ2-2, with 7 bases identical to TRBD1. V dropped 6 bases and J dropped 4; count of bases not matched to a gene: 8. The length of the CDR3 is 15 residues. Per the germline V gene, CDR1 is MNHEY and CDR2 is SVGEGT. The CDR3: CASSIGTEVTGELFF. The DNA for the CDR3 is TGTGCCAGCAGCATTGGGACAGAGGTCACCGGGGAGCTGTTTTTT.

This chain links TRBV20-1 with TRBJ2-5; possibly TRBD2 for D (5 bases). The CDR3 is made up of 13 amino acids. The germline CDR1 and CDR2 sequences are DFQATT and SNEGSKA (reference sequence). V lost 1 base, J lost 5 bases, and 11 bases lay in between. Here the CDR3 reads CSARVLAEETQYF. The DNA for the CDR3 is TGCAGTGCTAGAGTTCTAGCTGAGGAGACCCAGTACTTC.

This clonotype came up a few times. The V call is TRBV10-3, the J call TRBJ2-2; D is ambiguous. This CDR3 is 12 amino acids long. V lost 5 bases and J lost 8, with 9 bases in between. From germline, CDR1 is ENHRY and CDR2 SYGVKD. DNA for the CDR3: TGTGCCATCAGTATAGATCGGGGGGAGCTGTTTTTT. Translation: CAISIDRGELFF.

The table lists this clonotype with a few counts. The rearrangement links TRBV20-1 to TRBJ2-7, with 9 bases matching TRBD2. In germline, CDR1 is DFQATT, CDR2 SNEGSKA (reference sequence). The CDR3 contains 14 residues. The V and J ends lost 0 bases and 5 bases, in that order; junction bases with no gene match: 5. CDR3 DNA sequence: TGCAGTGCTAGAGATGCGGGACTAGCTCACGAGCAGTACTTC. It specifies CSARDAGLAHEQYF.

This clonotype was observed a few times. The V and J genes are TRBV20-1 and TRBJ1-2; 8 bases are a match to TRBD1. Losses at the gene ends were 0 bases for V and 7 bases for J; bases not matched to a gene: 7. The germline V gene encodes CDR1 DFQATT and CDR2 SNEGSKA (reference sequence). The CDR3 sequence is 14 residues long. In DNA, the CDR3 is TGCAGTGCTAGAGATCTGGACAGGGCTATTGGCTACACCTTC. Protein: CSARDLDRAIGYTF.

Ten or more counts support this clonotype. The rearrangement uses TRBV6-4 and TRBJ2-3; possible D gene TRBD1, 6 bases. This CDR3 is built from 16 residues. Trimming shortened V by 0 bases and J by 0 bases, and 10 bases separated the two germline ends. Germline CDR1 is MRHNA and CDR2 is SNTAGT. The CDR3, as DNA: TGTGCCAGCAGTGACTCGGCCAGGGGAAGCACAGATACGCAGTATTTT. It yields the protein CASSDSARGSTDTQYF.

The chain joins TRBV28 to TRBJ2-7; TRBD1 aligns across 11 bases. CDR1 MDHEN and CDR2 SYDVKM come from the germline V gene. The trim removed 8 bases at V and 2 bases at J, leaving 11 bases unmatched. CDR3 length: 16 residues. CDR3 coding DNA: TGTGCCAGCGTCAGTCCCCCGGGACAGGGGGCCTACGAGCAGTACTTC. It is translated as CASVSPPGQGAYEQYF.

In this sample, this clonotype turned up many times. The chain joins TRBV12-3 or TRBV12-4 to TRBJ2-7; TRBD1 matches 7 bases. The CDR3 runs 14 residues. The junction had 7 bases not matched to a gene; V was cut back by 6 bases and J by 2 bases. Here the CDR3 DNA reads TGTGCCAGCAGCCAGACGGGACAGCCCTACGAGCAGTACTTC. It codes for CASSQTGQPYEQYF.

The chain couples TRBV12-3 or TRBV12-4 to TRBJ2-1; 15 nucleotides agree with TRBD2. J was trimmed by 0 bases and V by 8 bases; bases with no gene match: 11. This CDR3 has 19 residues. The CDR3 loop is CASLLPGLAGGRSYNEQFF. In DNA, the CDR3 is TGTGCCAGCTTATTGCCGGGACTAGCGGGGGGCCGCTCCTACAATGAGCAGTTCTTC.

The genes are TRBV9 and TRBJ2-2; unclear D gene. V gave up 0 bases and J gave up 0 bases, with 6 bases separating them. The CDR3 has 15 amino acids. CDR1 and CDR2 (germline): SGDLS, YYNGEE. This CDR3 is CASSVDGTNTGELFF. The CDR3 coding sequence is TGTGCCAGCAGCGTAGATGGGACGAACACCGGGGAGCTGTTTTTT.

This clonotype was seen at least ten times. V gene TRBV14 combines with J gene TRBJ2-3, with D possibly called TRBD1 or TRBD2 (5 bases each). Looked up from germline, CDR1 is SGHDN and CDR2 is FVKESK. With 3 bases removed from V and 0 bases from J, the gap between germline ends came to 13 bases. This CDR3 is built from 16 residues. Here the CDR3 DNA reads TGTGCCAGCAGCCATAACCGGGACGCGAGCACAGATACGCAGTATTTT. It is translated as CASSHNRDASTDTQYF.

The rearrangement joins TRBV20-1 to TRBJ2-7, with D perhaps TRBD2 (5 bases). CDR3 length: 14 amino acids. The germline CDR1 and CDR2 sequences are DFQATT and SNEGSKA (reference sequence). V lost 3 bases to trimming and J lost 5 bases, with 17 bases between them. This CDR3 is CSASLRGDPHEQYF. The CDR3 bases are TGCAGTGCTAGCCTCCGGGGAGACCCCCACGAGCAGTACTTC.

This clonotype has only a few counts. The chain carries TRBV27 and TRBJ2-7, with D tentatively TRBD2 (6 bases). The V gene's germline CDR1 is MNHEY and CDR2 SMNVEV (reference sequence). V was clipped by 3 bases and J by 6 bases, with 15 bases between them. The CDR3 sequence is 14 residues long. CDR3 region: CASSFEGRWSEQYF. The DNA for the CDR3 is TGTGCCAGCAGTTTTGAGGGGAGGTGGTCCGAGCAGTACTTC.

This clonotype was observed a single time. The chain recombines TRBV24-1 with TRBJ2-2, with 7 nucleotides matching TRBD2. This CDR3 is 15 amino acids long. With V trimmed by 7 bases and J by 3 bases, 7 bases remained unmatched. Germline CDR1 KGHDR, CDR2 SFDVKD. The CDR3 DNA sequence: TGTGCCACCAGGGCTAGCGGACACTACACCGGGGAGCTGTTTTTT. Residues: CATRASGHYTGELFF.